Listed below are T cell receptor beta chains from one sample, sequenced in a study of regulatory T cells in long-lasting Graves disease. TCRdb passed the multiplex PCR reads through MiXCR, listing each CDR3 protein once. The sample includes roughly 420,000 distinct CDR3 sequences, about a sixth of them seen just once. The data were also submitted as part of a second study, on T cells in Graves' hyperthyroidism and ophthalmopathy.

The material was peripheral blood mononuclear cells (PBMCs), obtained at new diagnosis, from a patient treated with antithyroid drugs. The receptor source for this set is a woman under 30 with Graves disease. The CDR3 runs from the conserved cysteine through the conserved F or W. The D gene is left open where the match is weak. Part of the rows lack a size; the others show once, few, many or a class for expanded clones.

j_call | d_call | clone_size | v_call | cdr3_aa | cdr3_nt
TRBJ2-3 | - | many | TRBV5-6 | CASSEADTQYF | TGTGCCAGCAGCGAGGCAGATACGCAGTATTTT
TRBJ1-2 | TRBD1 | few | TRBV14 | CASSQDWGRPTGGGYTF | TGTGCCAGCAGCCAAGATTGGGGGCGTCCGACAGGGGGAGGCTACACCTTC
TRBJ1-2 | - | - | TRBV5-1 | CASSFGGYYGYTF | TGCGCCAGCAGCTTCGGCGGGTACTATGGCTACACCTTC
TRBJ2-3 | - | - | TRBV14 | CASSQDVYGGADTQYF | TGTGCCAGCAGCCAAGATGTTTATGGAGGAGCAGATACGCAGTATTTT
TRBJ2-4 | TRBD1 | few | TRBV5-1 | CASSLVIGGQNIQYF | TGCGCCAGCAGCTTGGTAATAGGGGGCCAAAACATTCAGTACTTC
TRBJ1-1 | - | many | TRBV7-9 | CASSPQGYEAFF | TGTGCCAGCAGCCCGCAAGGATATGAAGCTTTCTTT
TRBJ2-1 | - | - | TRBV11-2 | CASSLVGPGFNEQFF | TGTGCCAGCAGCTTAGTAGGGCCTGGGTTCAATGAGCAGTTCTTC
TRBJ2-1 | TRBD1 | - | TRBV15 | CATSRPDRTGGNEQFF | TGTGCCACCAGCAGGCCAGATCGGACAGGGGGAAATGAGCAGTTCTTC
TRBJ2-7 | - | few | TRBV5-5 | CASSKLPGAHEQYF | TGTGCCAGCAGCAAACTTCCGGGGGCCCACGAGCAGTACTTC
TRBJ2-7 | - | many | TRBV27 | CASSLFDSRNEQYF | TGTGCCAGCAGTTTATTTGACAGCAGGAACGAGCAGTACTTC
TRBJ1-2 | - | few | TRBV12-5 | CASGLATQGGYTF | TGTGCTAGTGGTTTGGCTACCCAGGGAGGCTACACCTTC
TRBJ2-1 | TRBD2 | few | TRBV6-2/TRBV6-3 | CASSEQDSGRYNEQFF | TGTGCCAGCAGTGAACAAGATAGCGGGAGATACAATGAGCAGTTCTTC
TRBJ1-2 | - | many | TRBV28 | CASSTTGSTNYGYTF | TGTGCCAGCAGTACAACAGGGTCAACTAACTATGGCTACACCTTC
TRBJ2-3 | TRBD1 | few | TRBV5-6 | CASSHDRGQSADTQYF | TGTGCCAGCAGCCACGACAGGGGTCAGTCGGCAGATACGCAGTATTTT
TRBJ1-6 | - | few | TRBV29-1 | CSVGGAVPSPLHF | TGCAGCGTTGGGGGGGCAGTACCCTCACCCCTCCACTTT
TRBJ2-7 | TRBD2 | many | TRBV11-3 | CASSLVLAGAYEQYF | TGTGCCAGCAGCTTAGTGCTAGCGGGAGCCTACGAGCAGTACTTC
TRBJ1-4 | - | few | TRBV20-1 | CSARTGRNKATNERLFF | TGCAGTGCCCGCACCGGACGAAATAAGGCAACTAATGAAAGACTGTTTTTT
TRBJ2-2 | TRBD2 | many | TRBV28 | CASHDGLAGGPELFF | TGTGCCAGCCACGACGGACTAGCGGGAGGACCCGAGCTGTTTTTT
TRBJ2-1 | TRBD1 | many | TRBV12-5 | CASGHGTVYNEQFF | TGTGCTAGTGGCCACGGGACAGTCTACAATGAGCAGTTCTTC
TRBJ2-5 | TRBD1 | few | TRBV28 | CASSYGQGDSETQYF | TGTGCCAGCAGTTATGGACAGGGTGATTCGGAGACCCAGTACTTC
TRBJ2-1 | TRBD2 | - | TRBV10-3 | CASSGIYNEQFF | TGTGCCAGTAGCGGGATATACAATGAGCAGTTCTTC
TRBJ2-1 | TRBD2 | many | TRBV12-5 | CASATSGSLANEQFF | TGTGCTAGTGCAACTAGCGGGAGTCTTGCAAATGAGCAGTTCTTC
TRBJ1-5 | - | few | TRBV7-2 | CASSFSGGGKQPQHF | TGTGCCAGCAGCTTCTCCGGGGGGGGCAAACAGCCCCAGCATTTT
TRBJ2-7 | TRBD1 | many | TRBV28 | CASSFPGTGLLF | TGTGCCAGCAGTTTCCCCGGGACAGGGCTACTTTTC
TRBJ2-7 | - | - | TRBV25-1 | CASSDHGPPYEQYF | TGTGCCAGCAGTGATCATGGTCCTCCCTACGAGCAGTACTTC
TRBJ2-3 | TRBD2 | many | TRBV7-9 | CASRPGLAGPLYTDTQYF | TGTGCCAGCAGACCCGGACTAGCGGGACCATTATACACAGATACGCAGTATTTT
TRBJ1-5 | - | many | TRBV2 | CASVRLSNQPQHF | TGTGCCAGCGTCCGACTTAGCAATCAGCCCCAGCATTTT
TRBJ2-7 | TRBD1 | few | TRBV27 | CASSFRDRGHEQYF | TGTGCCAGCAGTTTTAGGGACAGGGGCCACGAGCAGTACTTC
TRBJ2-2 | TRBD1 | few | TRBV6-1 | CASTIRQGTGELFF | TGTGCCAGCACTATAAGACAGGGCACCGGGGAGCTGTTTTTT
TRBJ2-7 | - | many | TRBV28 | CASSGLITYEQYF | TGTGCCAGCAGCGGCCTTATTACCTACGAGCAGTACTTC
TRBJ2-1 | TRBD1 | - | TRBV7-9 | CASSLEWDRVNEQFF | TGTGCCAGCAGCTTAGAATGGGACAGGGTCAATGAGCAGTTCTTC
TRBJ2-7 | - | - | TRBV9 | CASSVEASSGIEQYF | TGTGCCAGCAGCGTAGAAGCTTCTTCGGGTATCGAGCAGTACTTC
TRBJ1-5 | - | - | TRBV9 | CASSAAGSGNQPQHF | TGTGCCAGCAGCGCGGCCGGGAGTGGCAATCAGCCCCAGCATTTT
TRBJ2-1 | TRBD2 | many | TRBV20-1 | CSARGPRLARYNEQFF | TGCAGTGCTAGAGGTCCTCGACTAGCGAGATACAATGAGCAGTTCTTC
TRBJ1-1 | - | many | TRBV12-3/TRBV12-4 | CASSLITGAAEAFF | TGTGCCAGCAGTTTAATCACGGGGGCGGCTGAAGCTTTCTTT
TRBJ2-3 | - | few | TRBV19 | CASSWRDFDTQYF | TGTGCCAGTAGCTGGCGGGACTTCGATACGCAGTATTTT
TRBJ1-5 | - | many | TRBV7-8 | CASSLGARGNQPQHF | TGTGCCAGCAGCTTAGGGGCACGGGGCAATCAGCCCCAGCATTTT
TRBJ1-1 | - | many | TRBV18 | CASSPYGQANTEAFF | TGTGCCAGCTCACCGTACGGCCAAGCTAACACTGAAGCTTTCTTT
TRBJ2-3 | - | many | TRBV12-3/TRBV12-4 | CASSIVRTDTQYF | TGTGCCAGCAGTATCGTGCGCACAGATACGCAGTATTTT
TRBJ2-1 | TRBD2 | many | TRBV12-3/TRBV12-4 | CASSLGLARYNEQFF | TGTGCCAGCAGCCTCGGACTAGCTAGGTACAATGAGCAGTTCTTC
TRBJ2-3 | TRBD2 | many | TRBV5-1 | CASSFASGRTDTQYF | TGCGCCAGCAGCTTCGCTAGCGGGAGGACAGATACGCAGTATTTT
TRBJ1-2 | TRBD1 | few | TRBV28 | CASSLYQGAINGYTF | TGTGCCAGCAGTTTATATCAGGGGGCAATTAATGGCTACACCTTC
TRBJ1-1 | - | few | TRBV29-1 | CSVEEMRNTEAFF | TGCAGCGTTGAAGAGATGAGAAACACTGAAGCTTTCTTT
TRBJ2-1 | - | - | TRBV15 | CATSRDRRDDNEQFF | TGTGCCACCAGCAGAGATCGGAGGGATGACAATGAGCAGTTCTTC
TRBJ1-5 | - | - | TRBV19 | CASRAALLVPQHF | TGTGCCAGTAGAGCAGCCCTATTGGTGCCCCAGCATTTT
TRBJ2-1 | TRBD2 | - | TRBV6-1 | CASGSSGRGDNEQFF | TGTGCCAGCGGCTCTAGCGGGAGGGGGGACAATGAGCAGTTCTTC
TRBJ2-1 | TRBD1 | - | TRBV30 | CAWSKDRAGKQFF | TGTGCCTGGAGTAAAGACAGGGCCGGTAAGCAGTTCTTC
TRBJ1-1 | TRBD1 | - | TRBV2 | CASSIGTGGRAFF | TGTGCCAGCAGTATAGGGACAGGGGGCAGAGCTTTCTTT
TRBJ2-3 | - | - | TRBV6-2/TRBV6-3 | CASRLWRDTDTQYF | TGTGCCAGCCGTCTTTGGCGGGACACAGATACGCAGTATTTT
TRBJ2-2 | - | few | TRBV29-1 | CSVTSNTGELFF | TGCAGCGTTACCTCAAACACCGGGGAGCTGTTTTTT
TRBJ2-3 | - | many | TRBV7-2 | CASSLELPGIDTQYF | TGTGCCAGCAGCTTAGAGTTACCAGGGATAGATACGCAGTATTTT
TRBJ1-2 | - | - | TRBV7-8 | CASSLGIGIYGYTF | TGTGCCAGCAGCTTAGGAATAGGGATCTATGGCTACACCTTC
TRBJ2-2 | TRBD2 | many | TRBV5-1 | CASSGGLADTGELFF | TGCGCCAGCAGCGGAGGACTAGCGGACACCGGGGAGCTGTTTTTT
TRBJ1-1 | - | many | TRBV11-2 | CASSPGQSTNTEAFF | TGTGCCAGCAGCCCAGGACAGTCCACGAACACTGAAGCTTTCTTT
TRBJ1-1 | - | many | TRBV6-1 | CASSEARARNTEAFF | TGTGCCAGCAGTGAAGCGCGGGCAAGGAACACTGAAGCTTTCTTT
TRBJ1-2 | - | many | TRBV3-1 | CASSQDGGYTF | TGTGCCAGCAGCCAAGACGGGGGCTACACCTTC
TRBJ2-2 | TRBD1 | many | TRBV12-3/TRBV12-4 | CASSLELGTATGELFF | TGTGCCAGCAGTTTAGAGTTAGGGACAGCCACCGGGGAGCTGTTTTTT